This T cell receptor (beta chain) derives from a study of T-cell reconstitution after alpha-beta-depleted transplantation in children. The TCRbeta library was prepared with unique molecular identifiers. Each CDR3 protein is one row after TCRdb ran MiXCR on the PCR reads. The sample lists about 310,000 distinct CDR3 sequences; more than 20% were seen once. Source: PBMCs, mostly from graft donor cells, taken 180 days after TCRalphabeta/CD19-depleted stem cell transplant. The clonotype originates from a male patient between 10 and 17 years old who had a stem cell transplant for acute lymphoblastic leukemia, so the T cells may come from the graft donor.

This CDR3 is CASSLAMRGRDTQYF. The DNA for the CDR3 is TGCGCCAGCAGCTTGGCCATGCGGGGGAGAGATACGCAGTATTTT. The chain has TRBV5-1 and TRBJ2-3; 7 bases fit TRBD2. V shed 0 bases and J 5 bases; nucleotides not matched to a gene: 6. CDR3 length: 15 amino acids. The V gene's germline CDR1 is SGHRS and CDR2 YFSETQ.